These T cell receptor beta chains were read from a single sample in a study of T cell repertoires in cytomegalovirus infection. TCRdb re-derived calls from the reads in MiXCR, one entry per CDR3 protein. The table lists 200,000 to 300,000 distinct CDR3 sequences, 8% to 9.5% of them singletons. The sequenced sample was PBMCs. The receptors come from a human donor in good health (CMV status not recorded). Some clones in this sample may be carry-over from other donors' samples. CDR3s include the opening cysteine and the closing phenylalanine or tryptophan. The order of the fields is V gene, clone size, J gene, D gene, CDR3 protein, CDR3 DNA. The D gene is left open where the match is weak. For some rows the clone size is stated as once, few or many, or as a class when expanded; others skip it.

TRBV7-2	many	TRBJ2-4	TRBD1	CASSPRQGRVIQYF	TGTGCCAGCAGCCCTCGACAGGGACGGGTCATTCAGTACTTC
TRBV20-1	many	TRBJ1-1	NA	CSAPGINQNTEAFF	TGCAGTGCCCCGGGGATCAATCAGAACACTGAAGCTTTCTTT
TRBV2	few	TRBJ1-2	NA	CASSDGSFGANGYTF	TGTGCCAGCAGTGACGGCTCGTTTGGGGCGAATGGCTACACCTTC
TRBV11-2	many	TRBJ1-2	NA	CASSRGLANYGYTF	TGTGCCAGCAGCCGAGGACTTGCTAACTATGGCTACACCTTC
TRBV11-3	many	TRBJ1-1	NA	CASRAKGRLYTEAFF	TGTGCCAGCAGGGCTAAGGGTCGGCTATACACTGAAGCTTTCTTT
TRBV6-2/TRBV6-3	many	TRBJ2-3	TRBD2	CASSPLSGAGGDTQYF	TGTGCCAGCAGTCCGCTTAGCGGGGCCGGGGGAGATACGCAGTATTTT
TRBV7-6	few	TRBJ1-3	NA	CASRQLSGNTIYF	TGTGCCAGCCGACAGCTCTCTGGAAACACCATATATTTT
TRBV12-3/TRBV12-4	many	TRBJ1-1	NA	CASKAVSSPNTEAFF	TGTGCCAGCAAGGCCGTCAGCAGCCCGAACACTGAAGCTTTCTTT
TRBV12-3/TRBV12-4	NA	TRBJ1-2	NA	CASRLRGSPNYGYTF	TGTGCCAGCCGGTTGAGAGGTTCCCCTAACTATGGCTACACCTTC
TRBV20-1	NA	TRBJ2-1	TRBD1	CSARDPGQGANNEQFF	TGCAGTGCTAGAGATCCGGGACAGGGGGCAAACAATGAGCAGTTCTTC
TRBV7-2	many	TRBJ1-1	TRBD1	CASTPGGARGTEAFF	TGTGCCAGCACCCCAGGGGGGGCGCGGGGAACTGAAGCTTTCTTT
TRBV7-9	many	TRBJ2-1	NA	CASSLARGNYNEQFF	TGTGCCAGCAGCTTAGCGAGAGGGAACTACAATGAGCAGTTCTTC
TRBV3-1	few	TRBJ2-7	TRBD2	CASSLGLAWEQYF	TGTGCCAGCAGCCTTGGACTAGCGTGGGAGCAGTACTTC
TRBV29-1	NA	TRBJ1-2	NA	CSVSGLNGYTF	TGCAGCGTTTCAGGGTTGAATGGCTACACCTTC
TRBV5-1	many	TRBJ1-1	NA	CASSPISNVGSATEAFF	TGCGCCAGCAGCCCGATATCCAACGTGGGGAGCGCAACTGAAGCTTTCTTT
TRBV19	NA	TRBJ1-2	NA	CASSIRAQGVYGYTF	TGTGCCAGTAGTATTCGGGCTCAGGGCGTCTATGGCTACACCTTC
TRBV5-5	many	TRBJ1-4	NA	CASSPLGPTNEKLFF	TGTGCCAGCAGCCCCTTGGGACCAACTAATGAAAAACTGTTTTTT
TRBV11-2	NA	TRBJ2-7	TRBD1	CASSRDRFSYEQYF	TGTGCCAGCAGCCGGGACAGGTTTTCCTACGAGCAGTACTTC
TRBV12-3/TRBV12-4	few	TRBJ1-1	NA	CASSRSAFTEAFF	TGTGCCAGCAGCAGGAGCGCTTTCACTGAAGCTTTCTTT
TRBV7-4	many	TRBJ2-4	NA	CASSRQGYF	TGTGCCAGCTCCCGCCAGGGTTACTTC
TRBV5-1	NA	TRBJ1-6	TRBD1	CASSLTGGDNSPLHF	TGCGCCAGCAGCCTTACAGGGGGCGATAATTCACCCCTCCACTTT
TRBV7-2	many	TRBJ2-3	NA	CASSPMRTQYF	TGTGCCAGCAGCCCCATGCGCACGCAGTATTTT
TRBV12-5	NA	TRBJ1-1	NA	CASGVTANTEAFF	TGTGCTAGTGGTGTTACAGCGAACACTGAAGCTTTCTTT
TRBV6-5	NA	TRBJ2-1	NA	CASTLTQGSNEQFF	TGTGCCAGCACCTTAACCCAGGGGAGCAATGAGCAGTTCTTC
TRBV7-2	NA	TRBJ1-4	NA	CASSLARGLGEKLFF	TGTGCCAGCAGCTTAGCGAGGGGATTAGGAGAAAAACTGTTTTTT
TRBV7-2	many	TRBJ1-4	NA	CASSFIPATNEKLFF	TGTGCCAGCAGCTTCATACCTGCAACTAATGAAAAACTGTTTTTT
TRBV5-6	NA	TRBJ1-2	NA	CASPAVDGYTF	TGTGCCAGCCCGGCCGTGGATGGCTACACCTTC
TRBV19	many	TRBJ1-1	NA	CASSNQGLSTEAFF	TGTGCCAGTAGTAACCAGGGTTTGAGCACTGAAGCTTTCTTT
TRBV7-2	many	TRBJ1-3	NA	CASSSPPLSTIYF	TGTGCCAGCAGCTCCCCCCCTCTAAGCACCATATATTTT
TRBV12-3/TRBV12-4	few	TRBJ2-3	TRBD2	CASSLTPGLASDTQYF	TGTGCCAGCAGTTTAACACCGGGACTAGCGTCAGATACGCAGTATTTT
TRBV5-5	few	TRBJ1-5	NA	CASSLVAGPNQPQHF	TGTGCCAGCAGCTTGGTGGCAGGCCCCAATCAGCCCCAGCATTTT
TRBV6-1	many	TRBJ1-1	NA	CASRHRVRDDTEAFF	TGTGCCAGCAGACACCGGGTAAGAGACGACACTGAAGCTTTCTTT
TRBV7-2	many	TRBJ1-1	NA	CASSFSQGSTEAFF	TGTGCCAGCAGCTTTTCGCAGGGGAGCACTGAAGCTTTCTTT
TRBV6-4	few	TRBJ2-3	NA	CASSVQGSSTDTQYF	TGTGCCAGCAGTGTCCAGGGCTCTAGCACAGATACGCAGTATTTT
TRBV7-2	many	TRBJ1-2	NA	CASSSLRFGGGYTF	TGTGCCAGCAGCTCCCTGAGGTTTGGGGGTGGCTACACCTTC
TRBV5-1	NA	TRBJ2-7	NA	CASSQTVAGIHEQYF	TGCGCCAGCAGCCAAACCGTGGCAGGCATCCACGAGCAGTACTTC
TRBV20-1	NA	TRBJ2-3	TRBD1	CSAEGTRQGADTQYF	TGCAGTGCAGAGGGAACTAGACAGGGGGCAGATACGCAGTATTTT
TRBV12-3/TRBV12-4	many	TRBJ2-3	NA	CASSLVGQLGTDTQYF	TGTGCCAGCAGTTTAGTAGGACAGCTCGGCACAGATACGCAGTATTTT
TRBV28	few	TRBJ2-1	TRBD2	CASSFHGTSGGAYNEQFF	TGTGCCAGCAGTTTCCACGGGACTAGCGGGGGGGCCTACAATGAGCAGTTCTTC
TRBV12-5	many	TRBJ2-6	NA	CASGPGAGANVLTF	TGTGCTAGTGGTCCGGGGGCTGGGGCCAACGTCCTGACTTTC
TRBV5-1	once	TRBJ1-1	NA	CASSYHRASEAFF	TGCGCCAGCAGCTACCACAGGGCGAGTGAAGCTTTCTTT
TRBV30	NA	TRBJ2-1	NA	CASWRGSKNNEQFF	TGTGCCTCTTGGAGAGGGAGTAAAAACAATGAGCAGTTCTTC
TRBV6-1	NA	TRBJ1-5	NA	CASSREVGANSNQPQHF	TGTGCCAGCAGCCGGGAGGTGGGGGCGAATAGCAATCAGCCCCAGCATTTT
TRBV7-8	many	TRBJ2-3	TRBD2	CASNVAGGADTQYF	TGTGCCAGCAACGTAGCGGGAGGGGCAGATACGCAGTATTTT
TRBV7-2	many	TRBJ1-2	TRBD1	CASSSVTGQNGYTF	TGTGCCAGCAGCTCCGTGACAGGGCAAAATGGCTACACCTTC
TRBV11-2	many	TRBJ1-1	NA	CASSLERTNTEAFF	TGTGCCAGCAGCTTAGAACGGACGAACACTGAAGCTTTCTTT
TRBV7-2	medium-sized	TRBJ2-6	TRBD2	CASSLVAGGTGANVLTF	TGTGCCAGCAGCTTAGTCGCGGGGGGAACTGGGGCCAACGTCCTGACTTTC
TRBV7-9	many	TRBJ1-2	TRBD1	CASVPQGGLYGYTF	TGTGCCAGCGTCCCTCAAGGGGGCCTGTATGGCTACACCTTC
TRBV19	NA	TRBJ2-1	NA	CASRTPGRYNEQFF	TGTGCCAGTAGGACTCCTGGCAGGTACAATGAGCAGTTCTTC
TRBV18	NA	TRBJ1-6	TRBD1	CASSPGQGGPLHF	TGTGCCAGCTCACCTGGACAGGGAGGGCCCCTCCACTTT
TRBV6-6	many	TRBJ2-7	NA	CASRPHPETPYEQYF	TGTGCCAGCAGGCCACACCCGGAAACCCCCTACGAGCAGTACTTC
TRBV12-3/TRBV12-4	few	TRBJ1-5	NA	CASSPTQGPQHF	TGTGCCAGCAGTCCCACCCAGGGGCCCCAGCATTTT
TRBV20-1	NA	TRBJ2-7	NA	CSARDRHYEQYF	TGCAGTGCTAGAGATAGACACTACGAGCAGTACTTC
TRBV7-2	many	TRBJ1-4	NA	CASNRATNEKLFF	TGTGCCAGCAACAGGGCAACTAATGAAAAACTGTTTTTT
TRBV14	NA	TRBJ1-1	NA	CASSQVYDSEAFF	TGTGCCAGCAGCCAAGTTTATGACTCTGAAGCTTTCTTT
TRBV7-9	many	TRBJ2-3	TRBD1	CASSDDRGLTDTQYF	TGTGCCAGCAGCGACGACAGGGGCCTCACAGATACGCAGTATTTT
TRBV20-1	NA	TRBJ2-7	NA	CSARGQSYEQYF	TGCAGTGCTAGAGGACAATCCTACGAGCAGTACTTC
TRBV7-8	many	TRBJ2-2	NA	CASSLVGRGFTGELFF	TGTGCCAGCAGCTTAGTGGGCAGGGGTTTCACCGGGGAGCTGTTTTTT
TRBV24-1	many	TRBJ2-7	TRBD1	CATSDSRQGASNEQYF	TGTGCCACCAGTGATTCTCGACAGGGAGCCTCCAACGAGCAGTACTTC